This entry lists 15 T cell receptor beta chains sequenced from one sample in a study of blood T cell repertoires in COVID-19. This table comes from immunoSEQ multiplex PCR, and its TCRdb copy is limited to in-frame clones, with some not included. The profile shows approximately 200,000 clones, 70% to 90% of them singletons. The sequencing sample was made of PBMCs or T cells enriched from blood (not recorded which). The receptors were sampled from a man aged 25-45 years who had recovered from COVID-19.

This chain uses TRBV27 with TRBJ2-3; D perhaps matches TRBD1 (6 bases). This CDR3 contains 14 residues. Trimming removed 4 bases at V and 4 bases at J, with 12 bases between. Germline lookup yields CDR1 MNHEY and CDR2 SMNVEV (reference sequence). The DNA for the CDR3 is TGTGCCAGCAGTTCGGACAGAAGGGCAGATACGCAGTATTTT. Its translation is CASSSDRRADTQYF.

In DNA, the CDR3 is TGTGCCATCAAAGACCCCGGGAACTCCTACGAGCAGTACTTC. It codes for CAIKDPGNSYEQYF. V gene TRBV10-3 combines with J gene TRBJ2-7, with D possibly being TRBD2 (5 bases). Germline lookup yields CDR1 ENHRY and CDR2 SYGVKD. This CDR3 region has 14 residues. V was pared by 7 bases and J by 0 bases, with 13 bases between.

This clone appeared a single time. CDR3 sequence: CASSLAVDTEAFF. Here the CDR3 DNA reads TGTGCCAGCAGCTTGGCGGTGGACACTGAAGCTTTCTTT. The chain employs TRBV13 and TRBJ1-1, with D unclear. Germline CDR1 reads PRHDT; CDR2 reads FYEKMQ (reference sequence). V lost 3 bases and J lost 3, with 8 bases in between. The CDR3 consists of 13 residues.

The V and J genes are TRBV7-6 and TRBJ1-2, with D tentatively TRBD1 (6 bases). The V end lost 5 bases, the J end lost 4 bases, and 14 bases lay between the germline ends. Germline lookup yields CDR1 SGHVS and CDR2 FNYEAQ. The CDR3 loop spans 14 amino acids. CDR3 bases: TGTGCCAGCAGCCCCGGGACACGACTCTATGGCTACACCTTC. This codes for CASSPGTRLYGYTF.

The chain joins TRBV27 to TRBJ2-2; tentative D call: TRBD2 (6 bases). There are 15 residues in the CDR3. Germline V gives CDR1 MNHEY, CDR2 SMNVEV (reference sequence). V dropped 3 bases and J dropped 6 bases, with 14 bases sitting between them. The CDR3 region has the DNA TGTGCCAGCAGTTTCGAAGGGACTCTCCCCGGGGAGCTGTTTTTT. Encoded protein: CASSFEGTLPGELFF.

V and J are TRBV11-3 and TRBJ2-6; possible D gene TRBD2, 6 bases. This CDR3 has 18 residues. Per germline, CDR1 SGHNT and CDR2 YENEEA. V lost 3 bases and J lost 3, with 18 bases in between. The CDR3 region is CASSFMGGGLFGANVLTF. For the CDR3, the DNA is TGTGCCAGCAGCTTTATGGGAGGAGGACTTTTTGGGGCCAACGTCCTGACTTTC. Drawing the rest from reference TRBV11-3 and TRBJ2-6, the complete variable domain is EAGVVQSPRYKIIEKKQPVAFWCNPISGHNTLYWYLQNLGQGPELLIRYENEEAVDDSQLPKDRFSAERLKGVDSTLKIQPAELGDSAVYLCASSFMGGGLFGANVLTFGAGSRLTVL.

The chain employs TRBV5-6 and TRBJ2-3; 7 nucleotides agree with TRBD2. The CDR3 is 15 residues long. In germline, CDR1 is SGHDT, CDR2 YYEEEE. After removal of 3 bases from V and 3 bases from J, the junction contained 7 bases not matched to a gene. The CDR3 loop reads CASSSGLVATDTQYF. CDR3 coding DNA: TGTGCCAGCAGCTCAGGACTAGTGGCGACAGATACGCAGTATTTT.

The rearrangement uses TRBV4-2 and TRBJ1-4, with TRBD1 as a possible D gene (6 bases). CDR3 size: 16 residues. Germline lookup yields CDR1 LGHNA and CDR2 YNFKEQ. V lost 3 bases to trimming and J lost 6 bases, with 17 bases between them. CDR3 region: CASSHSGGARDEKLFF. In DNA form, the CDR3 reads TGTGCCAGCAGCCACAGTGGGGGGGCGCGCGATGAAAAACTGTTTTTT.

This clone was detected only a few times. The chain combines TRBV2 with TRBJ2-7; 9 nucleotides agree with TRBD1. Trimming took 5 bases from V and 1 from J; bases not matched to a gene: 3. This CDR3 is built from 14 residues. Germline loops: CDR1 SNHLY, CDR2 FYNNEI. The CDR3 coding sequence is TGTGCCAGCAGTTCCGGGACAGGGTCCTACGAGCAGTACTTC. Protein sequence: CASSSGTGSYEQYF.

This clone appeared a few times. The chain recombines TRBV27 with TRBJ2-7, with 8 bases identical to TRBD2. Germline V lookup: CDR1 MNHEY, CDR2 SMNVEV (reference sequence). Germline trimming cut 5 bases from V and 6 bases from J; bases unmatched to any gene: 6. The CDR3 has 13 amino acids. This chain's CDR3 is CASSKVAGSEQYF. CDR3 nucleotide sequence: TGTGCCAGCAGTAAGGTAGCGGGATCCGAGCAGTACTTC.

The rearrangement joins TRBV6-5 to TRBJ1-1; a possible D gene is TRBD1 (6 bases). Trimming took 1 base from V and 1 from J, leaving 13 bases between them. The CDR3 runs 16 residues. CDR1 is MNHEY and CDR2 is SVGAGI in the germline V gene. CDR3 amino acids: CASSYWFDRKNTEAFF. The DNA for the CDR3 is TGTGCCAGCAGTTACTGGTTCGACAGGAAGAACACTGAAGCTTTCTTT.

The table lists this clone with a count of one. This CDR3 is CASSESGSDGYTF. Here the CDR3 DNA reads TGTGCCAGCAGTGAATCCGGGTCGGATGGCTACACCTTC. The chain has TRBV6-1 and TRBJ1-2; no clear D. The CDR3 sequence is 13 residues long. CDR1 is MNHNS and CDR2 is SASEGT in the germline V gene. V lost 2 bases to trimming and J lost 6 bases, with 10 bases between them.

V is TRBV4-1 and J is TRBJ1-2; the D gene is possibly TRBD1 (6 bases). Germline-derived CDR1 and CDR2 are MGHRA and YSYEKL. The V and J ends lost 2 bases and 4 bases respectively, with 17 bases between them. This CDR3 is 16 amino acids long. This chain's CDR3 is CASSQMVGGDFYGYTF. The CDR3 DNA reads TGCGCCAGCAGCCAAATGGTAGGGGGGGATTTCTATGGCTACACCTTC.

The genes are TRBV9 and TRBJ2-1; D is perhaps TRBD1 (5 bases). Trimming cost V 0 bases and J 9 bases, with 13 bases left between them. The CDR3 has 14 residues. Germline lookup yields CDR1 SGDLS and CDR2 YYNGEE. The CDR3 bases are TGTGCCAGCAGCGTAGGTTCCGGAAGGGGTGAGCAGTTCTTC. Its protein is CASSVGSGRGEQFF.

This clone showed up just a few times. The chain joins TRBV28 to TRBJ1-3; perhaps TRBD1 as D (6 bases). Germline V gene lookup returns CDR1 MDHEN and CDR2 SYDVKM. The CDR3 has 13 residues. The V end lost 8 bases, the J end lost 0 bases, and 8 bases lay between the germline ends. Here the CDR3 DNA reads TGTGCCAGCCTGACAGGCTCTGGAAACACCATATATTTT. Translating it yields CASLTGSGNTIYF.